Listed below are T cell receptor beta chains from one sample, sequenced in a study of blood T cell repertoires in COVID-19. TCRdb's table, derived via immunoSEQ multiplex PCR, lists solely in-frame clones and lacks some. The data contain about 270,000 clones, around nine tenths of them singletons. The source material was peripheral blood. The receptors come from a man aged 35 to 55 with active or convalescent COVID-19. Each CDR3 is given with its conserved first and last residue. D genes are given only for firm matches.

D gene	J gene	V gene	CDR3 DNA	CDR3 protein
-	TRBJ2-2	TRBV28	TGTGCCAGCAGTGGACCCCGCGGAGGGGATTGGGACACCGGGGAGCTGTTTTTT	CASSGPRGGDWDTGELFF
TRBD1	TRBJ2-3	TRBV3-1/TRBV3-2	TGTGCCAGCAGCCGTAGGGGGCCTGCAGATACGCAGTATTTT	CASSRRGPADTQYF
TRBD1	TRBJ1-1	TRBV5-5	TGTGCCAGCAGAGAAGGGGTCGGACAGGGAAACACTGAAGCTTTCTTT	CASREGVGQGNTEAFF
TRBD1	TRBJ1-3	TRBV7-9	TGTGCCAGCAGCTTGTCGGGGACAGGGGGCTTCTCTGGAAACACCATATATTTT	CASSLSGTGGFSGNTIYF
-	TRBJ2-7	TRBV29-1	TGCAGCGTTGACGGAGGGGACAGCTTTGCCGAGCAGTACTTC	CSVDGGDSFAEQYF
-	TRBJ1-5	TRBV30	TGTGCCTGGAGTAGCTGGGCAGGGGCAGGGCAGCCCCAGCATTTT	CAWSSWAGAGQPQHF
-	TRBJ1-5	TRBV4-1	TGCGCCAGCAGCCAAGAGAACTTCGGGGGAAATCAGCCCCAGCATTTT	CASSQENFGGNQPQHF
-	TRBJ1-5	TRBV5-5	TGTGCCAGCAGCTTGGGACAGAGCAATCAGCCCCAGCATTTT	CASSLGQSNQPQHF
TRBD1	TRBJ2-7	TRBV6-5	TGTGCCAGCAGTCCAACCGGGACAGACTACGAGCAGTACTTC	CASSPTGTDYEQYF
-	TRBJ1-4	TRBV7-9	TGTGCCAGCAGCCCCCAGGGTGGACTGTTTTTT	CASSPQGGLFF